This T cell receptor (beta chain) came from a study of blood T cells in healthy people across ages. V trimming: 7 bases; J trimming: 11 bases; junction bases outside the gene matches: 15. The length of the CDR3 is 16 residues. Germline loops: CDR1 SGHTA, CDR2 FQGNSA. The study's findings and limits: A strong correlation was seen between TCR beta diversity and naive T cell percentage.

The count of this clonotype is one. Antigen: not known. The draw of peripheral blood yielded roughly 10 milliliters from each donor. Per sample, at least 6 micrograms of total RNA were extracted. A J-beta primer mix and a sample-barcoded 5' primer were used in a second PCR of roughly 7 to 12 cycles. Every cDNA molecule bore a tag from a template-switch adaptor containing 12 random nucleotides. TCRdb re-called the 5' RACE reads through MiXCR, storing one row per CDR3 protein. The data hold some 900,000 distinct CDR3 sequences, with roughly 48% observed a single time. The sequence derives from a man younger than 40 in good health. The sequencing sample was made of blood. The V call is TRBV7-2, the J call TRBJ1-6; 9 bases fit TRBD1. The CDR3 loop reads CASTNGQGRASTPLHF. CDR3 in DNA: TGTGCCAGCACCAACGGACAGGGGAGGGCTTCAACACCCCTCCACTTT.